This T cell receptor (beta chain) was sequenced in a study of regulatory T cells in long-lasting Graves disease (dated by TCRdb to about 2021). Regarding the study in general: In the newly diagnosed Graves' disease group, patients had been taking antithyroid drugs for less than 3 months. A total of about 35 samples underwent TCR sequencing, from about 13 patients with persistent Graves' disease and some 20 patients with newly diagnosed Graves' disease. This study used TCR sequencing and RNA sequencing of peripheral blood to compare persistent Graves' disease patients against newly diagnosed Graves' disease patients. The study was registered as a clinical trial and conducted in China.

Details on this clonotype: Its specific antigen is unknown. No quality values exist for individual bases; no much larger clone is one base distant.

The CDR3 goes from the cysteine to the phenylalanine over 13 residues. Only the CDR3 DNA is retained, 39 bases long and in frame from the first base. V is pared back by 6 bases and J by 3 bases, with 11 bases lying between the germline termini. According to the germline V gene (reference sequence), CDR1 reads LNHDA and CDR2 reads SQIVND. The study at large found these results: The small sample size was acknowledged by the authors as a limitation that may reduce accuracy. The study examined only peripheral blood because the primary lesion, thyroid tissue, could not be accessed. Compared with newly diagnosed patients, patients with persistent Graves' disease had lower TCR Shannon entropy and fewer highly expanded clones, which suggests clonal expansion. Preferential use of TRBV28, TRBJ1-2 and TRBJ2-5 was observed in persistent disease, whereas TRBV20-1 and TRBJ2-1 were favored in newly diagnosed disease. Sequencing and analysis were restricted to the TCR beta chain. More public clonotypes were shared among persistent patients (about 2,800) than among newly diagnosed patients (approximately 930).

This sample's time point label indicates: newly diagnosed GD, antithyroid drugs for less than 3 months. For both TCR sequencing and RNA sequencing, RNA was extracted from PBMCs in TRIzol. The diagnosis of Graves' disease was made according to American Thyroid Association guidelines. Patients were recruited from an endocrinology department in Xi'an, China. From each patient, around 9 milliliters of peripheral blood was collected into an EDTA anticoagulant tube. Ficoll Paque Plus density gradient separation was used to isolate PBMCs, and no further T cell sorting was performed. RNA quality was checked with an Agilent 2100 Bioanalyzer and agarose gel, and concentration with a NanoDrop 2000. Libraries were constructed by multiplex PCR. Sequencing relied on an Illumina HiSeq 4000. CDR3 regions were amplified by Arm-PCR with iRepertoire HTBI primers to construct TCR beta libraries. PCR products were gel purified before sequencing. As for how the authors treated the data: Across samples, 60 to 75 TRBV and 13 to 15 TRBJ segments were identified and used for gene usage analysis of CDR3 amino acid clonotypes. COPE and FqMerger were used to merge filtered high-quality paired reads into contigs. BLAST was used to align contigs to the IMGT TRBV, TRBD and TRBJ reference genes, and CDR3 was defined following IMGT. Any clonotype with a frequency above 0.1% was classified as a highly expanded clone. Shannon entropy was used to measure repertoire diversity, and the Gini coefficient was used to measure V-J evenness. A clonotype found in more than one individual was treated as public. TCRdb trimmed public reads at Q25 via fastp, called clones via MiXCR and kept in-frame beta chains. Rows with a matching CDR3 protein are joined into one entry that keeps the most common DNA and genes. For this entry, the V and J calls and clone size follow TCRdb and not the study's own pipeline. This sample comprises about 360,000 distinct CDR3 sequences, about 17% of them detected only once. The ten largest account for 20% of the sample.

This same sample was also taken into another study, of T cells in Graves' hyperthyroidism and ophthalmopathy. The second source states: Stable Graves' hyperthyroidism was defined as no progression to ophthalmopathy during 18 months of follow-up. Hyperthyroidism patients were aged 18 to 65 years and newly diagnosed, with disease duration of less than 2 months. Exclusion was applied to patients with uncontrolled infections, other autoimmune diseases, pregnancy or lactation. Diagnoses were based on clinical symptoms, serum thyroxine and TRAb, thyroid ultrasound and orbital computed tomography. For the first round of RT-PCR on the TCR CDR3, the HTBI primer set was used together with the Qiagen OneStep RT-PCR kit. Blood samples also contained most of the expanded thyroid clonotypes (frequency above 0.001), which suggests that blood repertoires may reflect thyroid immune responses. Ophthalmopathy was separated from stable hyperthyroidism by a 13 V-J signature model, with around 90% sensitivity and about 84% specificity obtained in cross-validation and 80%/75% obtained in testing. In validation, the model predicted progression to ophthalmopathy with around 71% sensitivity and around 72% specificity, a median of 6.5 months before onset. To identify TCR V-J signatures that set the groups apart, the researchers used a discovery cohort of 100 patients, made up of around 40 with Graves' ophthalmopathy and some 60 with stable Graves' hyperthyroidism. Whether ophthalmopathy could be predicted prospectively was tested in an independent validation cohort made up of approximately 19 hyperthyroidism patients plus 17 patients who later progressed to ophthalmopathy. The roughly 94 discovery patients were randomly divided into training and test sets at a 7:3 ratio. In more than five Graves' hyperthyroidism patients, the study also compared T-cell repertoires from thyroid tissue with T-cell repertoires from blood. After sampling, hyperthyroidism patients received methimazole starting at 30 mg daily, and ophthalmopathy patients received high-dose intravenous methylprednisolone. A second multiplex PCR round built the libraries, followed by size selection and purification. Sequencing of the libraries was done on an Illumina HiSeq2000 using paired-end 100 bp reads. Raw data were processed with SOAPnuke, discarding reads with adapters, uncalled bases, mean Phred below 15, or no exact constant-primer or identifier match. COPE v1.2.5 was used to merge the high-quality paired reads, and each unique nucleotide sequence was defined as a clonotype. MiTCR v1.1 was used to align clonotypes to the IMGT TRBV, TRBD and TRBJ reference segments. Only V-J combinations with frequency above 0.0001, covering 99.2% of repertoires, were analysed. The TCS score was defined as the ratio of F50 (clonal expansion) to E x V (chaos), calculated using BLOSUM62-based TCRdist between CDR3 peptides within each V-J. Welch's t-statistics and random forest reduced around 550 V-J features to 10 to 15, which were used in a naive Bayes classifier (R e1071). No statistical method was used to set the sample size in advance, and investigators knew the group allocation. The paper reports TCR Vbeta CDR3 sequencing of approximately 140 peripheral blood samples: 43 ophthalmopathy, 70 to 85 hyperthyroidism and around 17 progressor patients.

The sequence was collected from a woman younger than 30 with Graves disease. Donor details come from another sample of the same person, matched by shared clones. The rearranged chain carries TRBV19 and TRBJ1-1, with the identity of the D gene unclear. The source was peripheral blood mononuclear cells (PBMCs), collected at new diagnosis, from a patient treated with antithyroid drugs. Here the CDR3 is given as CASREGRDTEAFF. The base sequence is TGTGCCAGTAGAGAGGGTCGGGACACTGAAGCTTTCTTT.